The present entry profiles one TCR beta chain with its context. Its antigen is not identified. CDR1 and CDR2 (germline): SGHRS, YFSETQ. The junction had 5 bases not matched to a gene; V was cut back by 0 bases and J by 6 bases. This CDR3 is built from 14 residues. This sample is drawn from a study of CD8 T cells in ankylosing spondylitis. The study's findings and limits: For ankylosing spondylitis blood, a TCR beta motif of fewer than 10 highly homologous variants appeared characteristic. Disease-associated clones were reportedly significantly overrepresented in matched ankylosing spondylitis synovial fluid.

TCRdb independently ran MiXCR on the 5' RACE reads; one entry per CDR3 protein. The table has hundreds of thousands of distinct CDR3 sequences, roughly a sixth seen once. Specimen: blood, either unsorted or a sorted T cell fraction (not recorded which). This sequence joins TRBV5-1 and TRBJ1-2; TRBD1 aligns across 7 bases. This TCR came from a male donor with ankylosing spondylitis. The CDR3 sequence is CASSLARGRDGYTF. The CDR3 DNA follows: TGCGCCAGCAGCTTGGCTAGGGGGCGTGATGGCTACACCTTC.